This is a list of T cell receptor beta chains from one sample in a study of glioma-infiltrating T cells after dendritic cell vaccination. The method was immunoSEQ multiplex PCR; TCRdb's version includes in-frame clones alone and lacks a portion of them. The sample includes tens of thousands of clones, around 86% of them seen just once. This specimen consisted of blood, obtained after dendritic cell vaccination. The receptors stem from a human donor with glioblastoma. CDR3s include the opening cysteine and the closing phenylalanine or tryptophan. A D gene is named only where the DNA matches it firmly.

TRBD1	TRBV18	TRBJ1-2	TGTGCCAGCTCACCCCGGGACAGGCATGAAGTCTGGTATGGCTACACCTTC	CASSPRDRHEVWYGYTF
TRBD1	TRBV11-2	TRBJ1-2	TGTGCCAGCAGCTTATTGACAGGGGTCCCCCCCTACTATGGCTACACCTTC	CASSLLTGVPPYYGYTF
NA	TRBV11-2	TRBJ2-7	TGTGCCAGCAGCCCTGGGACTGGCTACGAGCAGTACTTC	CASSPGTGYEQYF
NA	TRBV5-8	TRBJ2-7	TGTGCCAGCAGCTTCGGGTTTCGCTACGAGCAGTACTTC	CASSFGFRYEQYF
TRBD2	TRBV27	TRBJ2-1	TGTGCTGTGGGAGGGGAGGGCTCCTACAATGAGCAGTTCTTC	CAVGGEGSYNEQFF
NA	TRBV19	TRBJ1-2	TGTGCCAGTAGTATCGAAAGAGGGTTAAACTATGGCTACACCTTC	CASSIERGLNYGYTF
TRBD1	TRBV6-6	TRBJ1-1	TGTGCCAGCAGTTACTCAAACAGGGGGATGAACACTGAAGCTTTCTTT	CASSYSNRGMNTEAFF
NA	TRBV5-6	TRBJ1-4	TGTGCCAGCAGCGATACAGGGAAACTGTTTTTT	CASSDTGKLFF
TRBD1	TRBV9	TRBJ2-7	TGTGCCAGCAGCGCCAACAGGGGCCCCTACGAGCAGTACTTC	CASSANRGPYEQYF
NA	TRBV18	TRBJ2-7	TGTGCCAGCTCACCAAGGACCCGGGACACTTCCTACGAGCAGTACTTC	CASSPRTRDTSYEQYF